Listed here are 22 T cell receptor beta chains from one sample, sequenced in a study of shared clonotypes between healthy human individuals. TCRdb keeps only in-frame clones here, not all; method: immunoSEQ multiplex PCR. The sample includes some 600,000 clones, approximately 96% of them seen just once. Only CD45RO-negative cells positively selected for CCR7 counted as naive CD8 cells, so terminally differentiated effector memory CD45RA+ cells were excluded. Material for sequencing was naive CD8+ T cells sorted from blood. The receptors derive from a woman in her 30s in good health.

This sequence joins TRBV25-1 and TRBJ2-5; D remains ambiguous. With 5 bases removed from V and 4 bases from J, the gap between germline ends came to 11 bases. Germline V gene data show CDR1 as MGHDK and CDR2 as SYGVNS. The CDR3 spans 13 residues. The CDR3 sequence is CASSLAVLETQYF. The CDR3, as DNA: TGTGCCAGCAGTCTTGCGGTTCTAGAGACCCAGTACTTC.

The V and J genes are TRBV5-1 and TRBJ2-2, with no clear D. The CDR3 is made up of 15 amino acids. The germline V gene has CDR1 SGHRS and CDR2 YFSETQ. Trimming cost V 0 bases and J 0 bases, with 6 bases left between them. DNA for the CDR3: TGCGCCAGCAGCTTGGACTACTCGAACACCGGGGAGCTGTTTTTT. Translating gives CASSLDYSNTGELFF.

The chain recombines TRBV2 with TRBJ1-3; tentatively, D is TRBD1 (6 bases). CDR1 and CDR2 (germline): SNHLY, FYNNEI. CDR3 length equals 15 residues. Trimming removed 6 bases from V and 0 bases from J, with 12 bases in between. Written as DNA, the CDR3 is TGTGCCAGCAGCGGTGGGACATTCTCTGGAAACACCATATATTTT. Encoded protein: CASSGGTFSGNTIYF. Full variable domain (remainder filled in from reference TRBV2 and TRBJ1-3): EPEVTQTPSHQVTQMGQEVILRCVPISNHLYFYWYRQILGQKVEFLVSFYNNEISEKSEIFDDQFSVERPDGSNFTLKIRSTKLEDSAMYFCASSGGTFSGNTIYFGEGSWLTVV.

Here the CDR3 reads CSVLGGSAYEQYF. CDR3 nucleotide sequence: TGCAGCGTCCTAGGGGGGAGCGCCTACGAGCAGTACTTC. The chain carries TRBV29-1 and TRBJ2-7; the D call may be TRBD1 or TRBD2 (6 bases each). Germline V gene data show CDR1 as SQVTM and CDR2 as ANQGSEA. This CDR3 has 13 amino acids. The germline V and J ends were trimmed by 6 bases and 2 bases, with 14 bases remaining between them.

This chain uses TRBV28 with TRBJ1-2; a possible D gene is TRBD1 (6 bases). From germline, CDR1 is MDHEN and CDR2 SYDVKM. This CDR3 has 13 amino acids. Trimming cost V 3 bases and J 6 bases, with 11 bases left between them. The CDR3: CASSFQGWDGYTF. In nucleotides, the CDR3 is TGTGCCAGCAGTTTTCAGGGGTGGGATGGCTACACCTTC.

The chain couples TRBV4-1 to TRBJ1-1; 7 bases line up with TRBD1. The CDR3 runs 12 residues. Germline V gene data show CDR1 as MGHRA and CDR2 as YSYEKL. The V and J ends lost 1 base and 7 bases, in that order; junction bases with no gene match: 0. The CDR3 spells CASSQGDSEAFF. In DNA, the CDR3 is TGCGCCAGCAGCCAAGGGGACAGTGAAGCTTTCTTT.

The chain has TRBV7-2 and TRBJ2-7, with D possibly TRBD2 on 5 matching bases. V lost 7 bases to trimming and J lost 2 bases, with 9 bases between them. The germline V gene encodes CDR1 SGHTA and CDR2 FQGNSA. The CDR3 is made up of 12 amino acids. The CDR3 loop is CASNDYTYEQYF. CDR3 DNA sequence: TGTGCCAGCAACGACTACACCTACGAGCAGTACTTC.

The genes are TRBV6-5 and TRBJ2-2; possibly TRBD2 for D (5 bases). The CDR3 is 14 amino acids. The ends were cut back, 2 bases at V and 6 bases at J, with 10 bases in the middle. From germline, CDR1 is MNHEY and CDR2 SVGAGI. The CDR3, as DNA: TGTGCCAGCAGTTACGCTAGCCAGGCCGGGGAGCTGTTTTTT. Protein: CASSYASQAGELFF.

This clone was counted a single time. The CDR3 loop is CASSVGQAGSYEQYF. DNA of the CDR3: TGTGCCAGCAGCGTGGGTCAAGCGGGGTCCTACGAGCAGTACTTC. This chain links TRBV9 with TRBJ2-7, with 7 bases that match TRBD2. CDR3 length: 15 residues. Germline-derived CDR1 and CDR2 are SGDLS and YYNGEE. Trimming at V came to 2 bases and at J to 1 base, leaving 6 bases not matched to a gene.

This clone was seen just once. The chain joins TRBV11-2 to TRBJ2-7; the D gene could be TRBD1 or TRBD2 (5 bases each). V was pared by 0 bases and J by 7 bases, with 13 bases between. This CDR3 contains 14 residues. Germline V gives CDR1 SGHAT, CDR2 FQNNGV. The CDR3 DNA reads as TGTGCCAGCAGCTTAGATAGAGGGGCTTGGGAGCAGTACTTC. This encodes CASSLDRGAWEQYF.

The rearrangement uses TRBV29-1 and TRBJ2-7; D gene unclear. CDR1 and CDR2 (germline): SQVTM, ANQGSEA. Trimming stripped 5 bases from V and 2 bases from J, with 13 bases between. This CDR3 has 13 amino acids. CDR3 region: CSVTAEPTYEQYF. The CDR3 bases are TGCAGCGTTACGGCTGAACCCACCTACGAGCAGTACTTC.

The gene calls are TRBV27 and TRBJ1-2; a possible D gene is TRBD1 (6 bases). This CDR3 has 12 amino acids. The V end lost 10 bases, the J end lost 6 bases, and 15 bases lay between the germline ends. Germline loops: CDR1 MNHEY, CDR2 SMNVEV (reference sequence). CDR3 in amino acids: CAIRTHRDGYTF. For the CDR3, the DNA is TGTGCCATCCGTACCCACAGGGATGGCTACACCTTC.

The rearrangement links TRBV5-5 to TRBJ2-7; TRBD2 matches at 7 bases. CDR3 length: 17 residues. V trimming: 0 bases; J trimming: 2 bases; junction bases outside the gene matches: 11. Germline V gene lookup returns CDR1 SGHKS and CDR2 YYEKEE (reference sequence). The CDR3 here is CASSLDNLGGWTYEQYF. The CDR3 coding sequence is TGTGCCAGCAGCTTGGACAACCTGGGGGGGTGGACCTACGAGCAGTACTTC.

This clone was counted a single time. V and J are TRBV9 and TRBJ1-2; no clear D gene. Germline values: CDR1 SGDLS, CDR2 YYNGEE. V was shortened by 4 bases and J by 10 bases, with 14 bases between the two germline ends. This CDR3 spans 12 amino acids. For the CDR3, the DNA is TGTGCCAGCAGCCCCTGGACGGGATTCTACACCTTC. Translation: CASSPWTGFYTF.

The CDR3 region is CASTEGGELFF. CDR3 bases: TGTGCCAGCACCGAAGGAGGGGAGCTGTTTTTT. The gene calls are TRBV6-6 and TRBJ2-2; D remains ambiguous. V dropped 7 bases and J dropped 8 bases, with 8 bases sitting between them. CDR3 length: 11 amino acids. Germline assignment: CDR1 MNHNY and CDR2 SVGAGI (reference sequence).

The rearrangement uses TRBV27 and TRBJ2-3; tentative D call: TRBD1 (6 bases). This CDR3 region has 16 residues. The V gene's germline CDR1 is MNHEY and CDR2 SMNVEV (reference sequence). V lost 2 bases and J lost 4, with 16 bases in between. CDR3 in amino acids: CASSLLGGTGPDTQYF. The CDR3, as DNA: TGTGCCAGCAGTTTACTTGGGGGCACCGGGCCAGATACGCAGTATTTT.

CDR3 sequence: CASGTSGKPNTGELFF. The CDR3 DNA reads as TGTGCCAGCGGGACTAGCGGGAAACCGAACACCGGGGAGCTGTTTTTT. The chain uses TRBV7-2 and TRBJ2-2; 13 nucleotides agree with TRBD2. The CDR3 totals 16 residues. After removal of 8 bases from V and 0 bases from J, the junction contained 3 bases not matched to a gene. Looked up from germline, CDR1 is SGHTA and CDR2 is FQGNSA.

On this clone itself: The sample carries other DNA sequences with the same CDR3. V usage is TRBV9 and J usage is TRBJ1-1, with D perhaps TRBD1 (5 bases). The CDR3 is 13 amino acids. V gave up 0 bases and J gave up 4 bases, with 7 bases separating them. CDR1 is SGDLS and CDR2 is YYNGEE in the germline V gene. Written as DNA, the CDR3 is TGTGCCAGCAGCGTAGGGGGACGCACTGAAGCTTTCTTT. Amino acid sequence: CASSVGGRTEAFF.

The rearrangement links TRBV7-6 to TRBJ2-5; possible D gene TRBD1, 6 bases. Germline assignment: CDR1 SGHVS and CDR2 FNYEAQ. Trimming shortened V by 5 bases and J by 1 base, and 17 bases separated the two germline ends. The CDR3 is 16 amino acids. DNA of the CDR3: TGTGCCAGCAGCCTAGAAGGGGGACGGATCCAAGAGACCCAGTACTTC. Translation: CASSLEGGRIQETQYF.

CDR3 DNA: TGTGCCAGCAGCCACTCCGGGACGCTCGGGGCCGGGGAGCTGTTTTTT. Residues: CASSHSGTLGAGELFF. The V call is TRBV5-6, the J call TRBJ2-2; D tentatively fits TRBD1 or TRBD2 (5 bases each). CDR3 length: 16 residues. Germline V CDR1 and CDR2: SGHDT, YYEEEE. V lost 4 bases to trimming and J lost 6 bases, with 19 bases between them. The full variable domain, its missing parts supplied by reference TRBV5-6 and TRBJ2-2, is DAGVTQSPTHLIKTRGQQVTLRCSPKSGHDTVSWYQQALGQGPQFIFQYYEEEERQRGNFPDRFSGHQFPNYSSELNVNALLLGDSALYLCASSHSGTLGAGELFFGEGSRLTVL.

This chain links TRBV5-6 with TRBJ2-1, with 7 bases aligning to TRBD1. Trimming took 5 bases from V and 0 from J; bases not matched to a gene: 5. CDR1 SGHDT and CDR2 YYEEEE come from the germline V gene. The CDR3 consists of 15 residues. The CDR3 sequence: CASSPGTDSYNEQFF. The CDR3 coding sequence is TGTGCCAGCAGTCCCGGGACAGACTCCTACAATGAGCAGTTCTTC.

The rearrangement joins TRBV7-9 to TRBJ1-3; TRBD1 is a possible D gene (6 bases). This CDR3 is 17 amino acids long. Trimming took 7 bases from V and 0 from J, leaving 19 bases between them. The V gene's germline CDR1 is SEHNR and CDR2 FQNEAQ (reference sequence). CDR3 nucleotides: TGTGCCAGCACAAAGGGATTCCGGGACACCTCTGGAAACACCATATATTTT. Amino acids: CASTKGFRDTSGNTIYF.